The 6 T cell receptor beta chains reported below all come from one sample, sequenced in a study of blood T cell repertoires in COVID-19. The repertoire was sequenced with immunoSEQ multiplex PCR; TCRdb's copy has only in-frame clones and lacks some. The table has about 170,000 clones, more than 75% seen once. Sequencing was performed on peripheral blood. Receptors originate from a man aged 18-30 years with COVID-19, enrolled during active disease.

The chain is built from TRBV21-1 and TRBJ2-3; the table's D call, TRBD2, was not checked against the DNA. TRBV21-1 is a pseudogene. The CDR3 is 17 residues long. CDR3 loop: CASREKVAEPLTDTQYF. The CDR3 bases are TGTGCCAGCAGGGAAAAGGTAGCGGAACCTCTCACAGATACGCAGTATTTT.

The chain recombines TRBV23-1 with TRBJ2-7; no clear D. TRBV23-1 falls under the ORF class, with uncertain function. The length of the CDR3 is 16 residues. The V and J ends lost 5 bases and 4 bases respectively, with 21 bases between them. CDR3 DNA sequence: TGCGCCAGCAGTGAAACCGCAGGATTCGGTGTTTACGAGCAGTACTTC. This encodes CASSETAGFGVYEQYF.

This clone was observed once. The chain combines TRBV18 with TRBJ2-1; 9 bases map to TRBD1. Germline V gene data show CDR1 as KGHSH and CDR2 as LQKENI. The trim removed 1 base at V and 1 base at J, leaving 14 bases unmatched. The CDR3 has 20 amino acids. This CDR3 is CASSPRGTGKVIESYNEQFF. The DNA for the CDR3 is TGTGCCAGCTCACCACGGGGGACAGGGAAGGTAATCGAGTCCTACAATGAGCAGTTCTTC.

The CDR3, as DNA: TGCGCCAGCAGAAGGACTAGCGGGAGTATCTCCGGGGAGCTGTTTTTT. This translates into CASRRTSGSISGELFF. The genes are TRBV5-1 and TRBJ2-2; 13 nucleotides align to TRBD2. Germline V lookup: CDR1 SGHRS, CDR2 YFSETQ. V dropped 5 bases and J dropped 6; count of bases not matched to a gene: 7. The CDR3 loop spans 16 amino acids.

The genes are TRBV11-2 and TRBJ2-7; a weak D match, TRBD1 (5 bases). Germline V gives CDR1 SGHAT, CDR2 FQNNGV. The CDR3 has 12 amino acids. V was trimmed by 2 bases and J by 4 bases, leaving 6 bases between them. DNA for the CDR3: TGTGCCAGCAGCTTAAGGGGTTACGAGCAGTACTTC. Protein sequence: CASSLRGYEQYF.

The chain couples TRBV28 to TRBJ1-1; D unresolved. The germline gives CDR1 MDHEN, CDR2 SYDVKM. V lost 3 bases and J 5 bases, leaving 10 bases between the germline ends. CDR3 size: 13 residues. In DNA, the CDR3 is TGTGCCAGCAGTTTGGGCAGTCGGACTGAAGCTTTCTTT. It codes for CASSLGSRTEAFF.